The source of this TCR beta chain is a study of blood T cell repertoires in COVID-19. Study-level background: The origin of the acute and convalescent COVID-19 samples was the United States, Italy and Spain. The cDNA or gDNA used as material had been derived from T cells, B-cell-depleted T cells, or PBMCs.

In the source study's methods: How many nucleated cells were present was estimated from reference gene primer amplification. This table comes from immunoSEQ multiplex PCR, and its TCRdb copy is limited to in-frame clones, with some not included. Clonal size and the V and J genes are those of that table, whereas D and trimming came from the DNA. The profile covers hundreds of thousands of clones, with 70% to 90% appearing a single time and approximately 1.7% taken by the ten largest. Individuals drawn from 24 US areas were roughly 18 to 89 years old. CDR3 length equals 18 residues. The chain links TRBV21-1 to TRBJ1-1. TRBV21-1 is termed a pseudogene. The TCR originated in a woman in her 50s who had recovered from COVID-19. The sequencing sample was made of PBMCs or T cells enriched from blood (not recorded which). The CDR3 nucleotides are TGTGCCAGCAGCACTTTGGACGGGTGCGAAATTTCGGGGACTGAAGCTTTCTTT. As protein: CASSTLDGCEISGTEAFF.